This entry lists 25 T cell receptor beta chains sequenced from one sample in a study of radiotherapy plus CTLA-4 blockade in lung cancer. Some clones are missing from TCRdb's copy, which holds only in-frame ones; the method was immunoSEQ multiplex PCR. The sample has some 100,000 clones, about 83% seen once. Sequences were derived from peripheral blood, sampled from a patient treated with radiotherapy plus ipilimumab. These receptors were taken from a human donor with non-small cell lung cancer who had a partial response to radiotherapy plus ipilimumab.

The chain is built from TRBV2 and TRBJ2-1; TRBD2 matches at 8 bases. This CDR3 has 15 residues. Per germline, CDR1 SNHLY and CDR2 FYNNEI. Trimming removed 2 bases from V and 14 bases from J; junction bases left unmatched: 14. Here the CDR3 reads CASSENTLAGLREFF. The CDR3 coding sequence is TGTGCCAGCAGTGAAAACACGCTAGCGGGTTTGAGGGAGTTCTTC.

The CDR3 nucleotides are TGTGCCAGCAGCCGCGGACAGGGGTCTTGGGGGGAGCAGTACGTC. Translating it yields CASSRGQGSWGEQYV. The V and J genes are TRBV27 and TRBJ2-7; 9 positions agree with TRBD1. The CDR3 is 15 residues long. V was clipped by 6 bases and J by 7 bases; unmatched bases: 13. CDR1 is MNHEY and CDR2 is SMNVEV in the germline V gene (reference sequence).

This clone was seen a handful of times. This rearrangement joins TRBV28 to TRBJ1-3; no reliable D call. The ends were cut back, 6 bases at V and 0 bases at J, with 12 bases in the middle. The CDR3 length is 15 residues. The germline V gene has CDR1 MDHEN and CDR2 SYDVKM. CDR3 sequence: CASRVAGNSGNTIYF. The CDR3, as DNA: TGTGCCAGCAGAGTGGCAGGTAACTCTGGAAACACCATATATTTT.

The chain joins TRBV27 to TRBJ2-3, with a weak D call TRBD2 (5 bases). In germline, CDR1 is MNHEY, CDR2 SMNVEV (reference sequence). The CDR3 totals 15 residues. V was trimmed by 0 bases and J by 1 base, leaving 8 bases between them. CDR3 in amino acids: CASSLSFSGTDTQYF. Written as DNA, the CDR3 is TGTGCCAGCAGTTTATCGTTTAGCGGCACAGATACGCAGTATTTT.

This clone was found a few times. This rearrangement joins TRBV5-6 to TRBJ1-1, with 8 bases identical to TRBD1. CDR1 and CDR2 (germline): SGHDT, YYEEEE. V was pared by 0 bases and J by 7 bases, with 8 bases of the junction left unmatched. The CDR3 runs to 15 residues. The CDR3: CASSLVGRGLGEAFF. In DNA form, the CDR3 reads TGTGCCAGCAGCTTGGTTGGCAGGGGGCTCGGTGAAGCTTTCTTT.

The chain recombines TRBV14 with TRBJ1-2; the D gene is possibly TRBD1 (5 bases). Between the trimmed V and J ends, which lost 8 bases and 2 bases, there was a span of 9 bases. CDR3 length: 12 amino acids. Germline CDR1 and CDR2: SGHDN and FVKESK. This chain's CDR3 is CASGALNYGYTF. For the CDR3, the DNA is TGTGCCAGCGGGGCCCTGAACTATGGCTACACCTTC.

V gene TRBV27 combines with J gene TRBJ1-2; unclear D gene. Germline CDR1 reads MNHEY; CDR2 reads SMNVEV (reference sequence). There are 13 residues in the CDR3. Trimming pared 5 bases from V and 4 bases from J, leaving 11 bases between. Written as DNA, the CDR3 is TGTGCCAGCAGTCCTCCGGGAGGCTATGGCTACACCTTC. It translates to CASSPPGGYGYTF.

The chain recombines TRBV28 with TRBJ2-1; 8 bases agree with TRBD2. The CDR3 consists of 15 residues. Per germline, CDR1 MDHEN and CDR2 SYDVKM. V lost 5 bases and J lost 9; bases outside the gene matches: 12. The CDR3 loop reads CASSRRGGEIIEQFF. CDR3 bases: TGTGCCAGCAGTCGCCGGGGGGGAGAGATCATTGAGCAGTTCTTC.

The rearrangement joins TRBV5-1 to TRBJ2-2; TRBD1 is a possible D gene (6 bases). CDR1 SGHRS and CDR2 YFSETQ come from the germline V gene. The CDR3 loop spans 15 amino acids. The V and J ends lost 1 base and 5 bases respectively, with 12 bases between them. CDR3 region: CASSLIAGTTGELFF. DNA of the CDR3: TGCGCCAGCAGCTTGATAGCAGGGACAACCGGGGAGCTGTTTTTT.

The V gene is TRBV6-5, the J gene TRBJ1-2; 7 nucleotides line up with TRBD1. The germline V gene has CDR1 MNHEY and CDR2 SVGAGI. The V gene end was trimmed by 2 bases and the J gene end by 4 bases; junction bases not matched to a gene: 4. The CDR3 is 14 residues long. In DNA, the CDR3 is TGTGCCAGCAGTTACAGAGGGGGCAGCTATGGCTACACCTTC. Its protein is CASSYRGGSYGYTF.

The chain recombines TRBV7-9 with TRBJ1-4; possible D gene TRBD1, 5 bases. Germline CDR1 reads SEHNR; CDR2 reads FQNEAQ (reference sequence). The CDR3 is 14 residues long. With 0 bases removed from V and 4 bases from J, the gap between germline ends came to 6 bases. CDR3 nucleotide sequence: TGTGCCAGCAGCTTAGCTCAGGGTAATGAAAAACTGTTTTTT. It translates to CASSLAQGNEKLFF. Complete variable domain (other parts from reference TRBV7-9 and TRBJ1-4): DTGVSQNPRHKITKRGQNVTFRCDPISEHNRLYWYRQTLGQGPEFLTYFQNEAQLEKSRLLSDRFSAERPKGSFSTLEIQRTEQGDSAMYLCASSLAQGNEKLFFGSGTQLSVL.

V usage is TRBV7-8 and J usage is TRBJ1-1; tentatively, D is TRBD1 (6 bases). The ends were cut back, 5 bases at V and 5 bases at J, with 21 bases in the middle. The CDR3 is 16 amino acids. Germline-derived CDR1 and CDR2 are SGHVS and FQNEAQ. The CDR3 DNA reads TGTGCCAGCAGCCTAGACGACAGGTTGGCAGGGACTGAAGCTTTCTTT. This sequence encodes CASSLDDRLAGTEAFF.

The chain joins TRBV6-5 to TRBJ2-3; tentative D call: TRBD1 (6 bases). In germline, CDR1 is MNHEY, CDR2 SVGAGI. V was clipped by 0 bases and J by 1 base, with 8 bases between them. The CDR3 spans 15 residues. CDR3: CASSYSPGGTDTQYF. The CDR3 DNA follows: TGTGCCAGCAGTTACTCTCCAGGGGGCACAGATACGCAGTATTTT.

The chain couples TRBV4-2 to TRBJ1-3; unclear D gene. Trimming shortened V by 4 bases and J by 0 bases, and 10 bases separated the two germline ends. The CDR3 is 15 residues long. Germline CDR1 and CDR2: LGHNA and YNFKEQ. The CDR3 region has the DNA TGTGCCAGCAGCCCAGATCGCGTCTCTGGAAACACCATATATTTT. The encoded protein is CASSPDRVSGNTIYF.

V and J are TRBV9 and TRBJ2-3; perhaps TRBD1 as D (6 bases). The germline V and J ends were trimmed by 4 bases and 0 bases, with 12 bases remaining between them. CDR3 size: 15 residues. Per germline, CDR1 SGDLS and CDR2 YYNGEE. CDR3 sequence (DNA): TGTGCCAGCAGCCGAAGACAGGCAAGCACAGATACGCAGTATTTT. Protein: CASSRRQASTDTQYF.

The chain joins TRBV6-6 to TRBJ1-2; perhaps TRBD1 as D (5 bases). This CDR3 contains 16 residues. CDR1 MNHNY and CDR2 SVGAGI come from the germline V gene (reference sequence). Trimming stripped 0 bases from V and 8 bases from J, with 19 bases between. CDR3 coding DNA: TGTGCCAGCAGTTACTCCCGCGAAGGGGCATCTTACGGCTACACCTTC. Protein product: CASSYSREGASYGYTF.

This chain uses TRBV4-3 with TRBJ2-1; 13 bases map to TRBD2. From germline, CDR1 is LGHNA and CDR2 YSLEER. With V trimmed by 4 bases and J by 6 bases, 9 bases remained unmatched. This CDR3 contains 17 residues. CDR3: CASSLTPGLAGANEQFF. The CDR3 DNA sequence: TGCGCCAGCAGCCTGACCCCCGGACTAGCGGGAGCCAATGAGCAGTTCTTC.

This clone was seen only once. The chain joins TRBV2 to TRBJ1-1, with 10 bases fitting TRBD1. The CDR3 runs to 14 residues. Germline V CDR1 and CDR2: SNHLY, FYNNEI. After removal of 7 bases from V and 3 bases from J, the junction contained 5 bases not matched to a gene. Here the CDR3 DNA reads TGTGCCAGCAACCGACAGGGGGCTGACACTGAAGCTTTCTTT. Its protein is CASNRQGADTEAFF.

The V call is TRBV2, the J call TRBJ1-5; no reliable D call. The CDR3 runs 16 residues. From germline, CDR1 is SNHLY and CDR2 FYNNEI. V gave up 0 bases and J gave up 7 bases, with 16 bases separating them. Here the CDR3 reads CASSEAVVALNQPQHF. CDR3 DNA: TGTGCCAGCAGTGAAGCGGTGGTTGCGCTGAACCAGCCCCAGCATTTT.

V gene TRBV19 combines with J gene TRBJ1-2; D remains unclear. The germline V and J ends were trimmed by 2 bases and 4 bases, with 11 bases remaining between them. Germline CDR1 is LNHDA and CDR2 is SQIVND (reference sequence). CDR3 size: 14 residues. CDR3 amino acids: CASSINTQAYGYTF. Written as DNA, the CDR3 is TGTGCCAGTAGTATAAATACCCAGGCCTATGGCTACACCTTC. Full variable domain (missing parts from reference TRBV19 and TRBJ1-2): DGGITQSPKYLFRKEGQNVTLSCEQNLNHDAMYWYRQDPGQGLRLIYYSQIVNDFQKGDIAEGYSVSREKKESFPLTVTSAQKNPTAFYLCASSINTQAYGYTFGSGTRLTVV.

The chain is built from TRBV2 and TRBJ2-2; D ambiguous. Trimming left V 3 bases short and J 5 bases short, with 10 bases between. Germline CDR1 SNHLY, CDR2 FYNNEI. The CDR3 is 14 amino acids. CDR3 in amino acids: CASSDPRITGELFF. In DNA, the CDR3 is TGTGCCAGCAGTGACCCCAGGATAACCGGGGAGCTGTTTTTT.

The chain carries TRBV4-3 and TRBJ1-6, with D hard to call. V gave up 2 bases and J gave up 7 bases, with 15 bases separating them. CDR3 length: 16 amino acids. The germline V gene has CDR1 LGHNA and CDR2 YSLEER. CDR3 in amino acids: CASSQQPLEANSPLHF. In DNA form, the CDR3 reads TGCGCCAGCAGCCAACAGCCGCTTGAGGCGAATTCACCCCTCCACTTT.

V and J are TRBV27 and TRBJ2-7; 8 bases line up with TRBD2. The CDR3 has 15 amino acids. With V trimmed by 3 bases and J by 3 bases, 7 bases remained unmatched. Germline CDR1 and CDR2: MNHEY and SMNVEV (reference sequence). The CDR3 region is CASSFTSGFNYEQYF. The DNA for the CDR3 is TGTGCCAGCAGTTTCACTAGCGGATTCAACTACGAGCAGTACTTC.

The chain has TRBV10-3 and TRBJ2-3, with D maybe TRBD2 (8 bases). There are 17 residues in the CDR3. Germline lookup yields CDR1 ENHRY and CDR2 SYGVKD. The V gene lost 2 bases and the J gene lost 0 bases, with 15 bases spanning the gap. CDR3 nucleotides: TGTGCCATCAGTGAGACGGGAGGGACAGCTAGCACAGATACGCAGTATTTT. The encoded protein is CAISETGGTASTDTQYF.

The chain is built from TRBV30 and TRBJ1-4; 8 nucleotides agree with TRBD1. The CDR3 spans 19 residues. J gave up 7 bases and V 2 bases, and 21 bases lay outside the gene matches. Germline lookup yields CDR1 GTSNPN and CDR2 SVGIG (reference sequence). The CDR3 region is CAWSRLKAGTGIISEKLFF. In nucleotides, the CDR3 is TGTGCCTGGAGTCGACTCAAGGCCGGGACAGGAATTATTAGTGAAAAACTGTTTTTT.